This T cell receptor beta chain came from a study of T cell responses to AZD1222 COVID-19 vaccine. Germline-derived CDR1 and CDR2 are SGHAT and FQNNGV. The CDR3 covers 16 residues. V lost 0 bases and J lost 9, with 15 bases in between. Method: immunoSEQ multiplex PCR; TCRdb's copy keeps in-frame clones and lacks some. This sample carries about 160,000 clones, 92% of them seen once, and the ten largest clones take approximately 3.3%. Study-wide results and limits: It was only after the peak T cell response that any repertoires were sampled.

Concerning this clone itself: The antigen is not known.

Pooling of second doses given at about 4 or about 12 weeks was done. This chain uses TRBV11-2 with TRBJ1-6, with a tentative D call TRBD1 (6 bases). The source was peripheral blood, collected 28 days after the second AZD1222 dose. This TCR was sampled from an adult who received the AZD1222 COVID-19 vaccine. The CDR3 DNA follows: TGTGCCAGCAGCTTAGAGACAGGACCCTTCCCTTCACCCCTCCACTTT. The encoded protein is CASSLETGPFPSPLHF.